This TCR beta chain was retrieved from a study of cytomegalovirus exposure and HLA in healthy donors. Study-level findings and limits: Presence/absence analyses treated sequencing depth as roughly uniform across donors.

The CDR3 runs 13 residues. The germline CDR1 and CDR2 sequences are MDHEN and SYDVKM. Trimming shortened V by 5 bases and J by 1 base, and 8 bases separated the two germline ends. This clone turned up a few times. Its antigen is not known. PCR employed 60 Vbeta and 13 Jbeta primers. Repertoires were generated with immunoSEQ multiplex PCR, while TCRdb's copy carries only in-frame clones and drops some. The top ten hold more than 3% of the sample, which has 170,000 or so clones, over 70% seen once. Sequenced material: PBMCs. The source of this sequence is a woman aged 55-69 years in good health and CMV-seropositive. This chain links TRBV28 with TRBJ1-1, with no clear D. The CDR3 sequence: CASSLAPNTEAFF. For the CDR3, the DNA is TGTGCCAGCAGTCTGGCCCCGAACACTGAAGCTTTCTTT.